Below, one T cell receptor (beta chain) is given with its context. Its antigen is currently unknown. A much more abundant neighbour one base away suggests this may be a read error. The V gene's germline CDR1 is SQVTM and CDR2 ANQGSEA. The CDR3 totals 15 residues. The data were taken from a study of blood T cells in healthy people across ages. On the study more broadly: Every two T cells gave about one barcoded beta molecule via template switching.

For the second PCR, which ran for roughly 6 to 12 cycles, a sample-barcoded 5' primer and a J-beta primer mix were used. TCRdb processed the 5' RACE reads anew with MiXCR; each CDR3 protein has one entry. Here the sample spans over a million distinct CDR3 sequences, approximately 40% being singletons. Points from the study as a whole: Calculation of diversity from one million T cells yielded estimates considered to be underestimates.

The chain recombines TRBV29-1 with TRBJ1-2; D gene unclear. Sequencing used blood. The clonotype was recovered from a woman between 18 and 30 years old in good health. For the CDR3, the DNA is TGCAGCGTTAAAGATCTAATCTCGGTGGACTATGGCTACACCTTC. It is translated as CSVKDLISVDYGYTF.